This T cell receptor (beta chain) was sequenced for a study of T-cell reconstitution after alpha-beta-depleted transplantation in children. Library preparation (for TCRbeta) was performed with unique molecular identifiers. TCRdb re-analysed the PCR reads in MiXCR, keeping a single row per CDR3 protein. The sample includes roughly 500,000 distinct CDR3 sequences, over 9.5% of them seen just once. This CDR3 contains 15 residues. Trimming removed 4 bases at V and 0 bases at J, with 10 bases between. Germline CDR1 SGHRS, CDR2 YFSETQ. This clonotype was recorded many times. This rearrangement joins TRBV5-1 to TRBJ2-2; D not resolved. The material sequenced was PBMCs, taken before TCRalphabeta/CD19-depleted stem cell transplant. The receptor comes from a child aged 2-9 years with inherited bone marrow failure, due to receive a stem cell transplant. The CDR3 DNA reads as TGCGCCAGCAGCGTAGAAGGCCCGAACACCGGGGAGCTGTTTTTT. This sequence encodes CASSVEGPNTGELFF.